Below are 10 T cell receptor beta chains sequenced from a single sample in a study of PD-1 blockade in classical Hodgkin lymphoma. There was relapse after autologous stem cell transplantation in every patient, and there was variation in brentuximab vedotin exposure. This table comes from immunoSEQ multiplex PCR, and its TCRdb copy is limited to in-frame clones, with some not included. The sample carries tens of thousands of clones, around 87% recorded once. This material consisted of peripheral blood mononuclear cells (PBMCs), taken at baseline. These receptors originate from a human donor with classical Hodgkin lymphoma.

The rearrangement joins TRBV30 to TRBJ1-2; 8 positions agree with TRBD1. The CDR3 runs to 12 residues. Trimming removed 4 bases from V and 5 bases from J; junction bases left unmatched: 3. Germline-derived CDR1 and CDR2 are GTSNPN and SVGIG (reference sequence). CDR3 amino acids: CAWTGGGYGYTF. For the CDR3, the DNA is TGTGCCTGGACAGGGGGCGGGTATGGCTACACCTTC.

CDR3 sequence: CASSLDENTEAFF. CDR3 nucleotide sequence: TGTGCCAGCAGCTTGGACGAGAACACTGAAGCTTTCTTT. V usage is TRBV5-6 and J usage is TRBJ1-1; D gene uncertain. CDR3 size: 13 residues. V lost 0 bases to trimming and J lost 1 base, with 4 bases between them. From germline, CDR1 is SGHDT and CDR2 YYEEEE.

V is TRBV6-6 and J is TRBJ2-7, with D perhaps matching TRBD2 (7 bases). Germline lookup yields CDR1 MNHNY and CDR2 SVGAGI (reference sequence). Trimming removed 6 bases from V and 3 bases from J, with 15 bases in between. CDR3 length: 14 residues. As DNA, the CDR3 is TGTGCCAGCAGCTCCCAGGGGACTATCTACGAGCAGTACTTC. Protein sequence: CASSSQGTIYEQYF.

The V call is TRBV13, the J call TRBJ2-1; 8 nucleotides line up with TRBD2. From germline, CDR1 is PRHDT and CDR2 FYEKMQ (reference sequence). V shed 5 bases, J shed 5 bases, and the junction held 11 bases outside the gene matches. The CDR3 loop spans 16 amino acids. Written as DNA, the CDR3 is TGTGCCAGCAGCCCCCTAGGGGTAGCGGGGAACAATGAGCAGTTCTTC. Protein product: CASSPLGVAGNNEQFF.

The rearrangement joins TRBV7-9 to TRBJ1-1; D call uncertain. This CDR3 has 12 residues. Trimming removed 6 bases from V and 11 bases from J, with 16 bases in between. Germline-derived CDR1 and CDR2 are SEHNR and FQNEAQ (reference sequence). CDR3 residues: CASRDADLGAFF. The CDR3 bases are TGTGCCAGCAGGGACGCGGATCTTGGTGCTTTCTTT.

The J gene is TRBJ1-5, the V gene TRBV19; no definite D call. Per germline, CDR1 LNHDA and CDR2 SQIVND (reference sequence). This CDR3 is 16 amino acids long. V was trimmed by 3 bases and J by 7 bases, leaving 19 bases between them. CDR3: CASSMERVAPLQPQHF. In DNA, the CDR3 is TGTGCCAGTAGTATGGAACGGGTGGCCCCACTCCAGCCCCAGCATTTT.

The chain's CDR3 is CASSQSPTRSPLHF. Here the CDR3 DNA reads TGTGCCAGCAGCCAGTCTCCAACAAGGTCACCCCTCCACTTT. This sequence joins TRBV4-2 and TRBJ1-6, with D unclear. This CDR3 has 14 residues. The germline V gene has CDR1 LGHNA and CDR2 YNFKEQ. V lost 3 bases, J lost 10 bases, and 13 bases lay in between.

V and J are TRBV2 and TRBJ2-3; no firm D call. This CDR3 has 10 residues. From germline, CDR1 is SNHLY and CDR2 FYNNEI. V was shortened by 6 bases and J by 7 bases, with 5 bases between the two germline ends. The CDR3, as DNA: TGTGCCAGCAGCGGCCATACGCAGTATTTT. It is translated as CASSGHTQYF.

The chain uses TRBV11-3 and TRBJ1-1; 10 positions agree with TRBD1. The CDR3 consists of 15 residues. V shed 4 bases, J shed 1 base, and the junction held 3 bases outside the gene matches. Germline CDR1 SGHNT, CDR2 YENEEA. The CDR3 sequence is CASSSGQGRNTEAFF. For the CDR3, the DNA is TGTGCCAGCAGCTCGGGACAGGGGCGGAACACTGAAGCTTTCTTT.

This clone was detected once. The chain couples TRBV10-3 to TRBJ1-1; D may be TRBD1 (5 bases). From germline, CDR1 is ENHRY and CDR2 SYGVKD. This CDR3 has 14 residues. V was pared by 8 bases and J by 2 bases, with 15 bases between. The DNA of the CDR3 is TGTGCCATCGGCGCGACAGCCATCAACACTGAAGCTTTCTTT. Translating it yields CAIGATAINTEAFF.